This TCR beta chain came from a study of cytomegalovirus exposure and HLA in healthy donors. Donors had nominal health at sampling but likely had unrecorded immune exposures. The PCR employed 60 Vbeta primers together with 13 Jbeta primers. Profiling relied on immunoSEQ multiplex PCR, and the TCRdb table lists in-frame clones only, not all of them. Among roughly 130,000 clones listed, roughly 70% were seen once. CDR1 is SGHAT, CDR2 FQNNGV, per germline. V was cut by 4 bases and J by 10 bases, with 13 bases left in between. There are 12 residues in the CDR3. The study's findings and limits: Sequencing likely caused a cluster of highly shared sequence variants. What a later analysis reportedly showed was that an Asian-associated ancestry cluster had fewer N-insertions than the approximately 700-donor mean.

Of note for this clone: What it binds is not known.

This sequence originates from a woman aged 40 to 50 in good health and CMV-seropositive. Specimen: PBMCs. V is TRBV11-2 and J is TRBJ1-1; tentative D call: TRBD1 (6 bases). The CDR3 coding sequence is TGTGCCAGCAGCTCCGACAGGTTCGCAGCTTTCTTT. It specifies CASSSDRFAAFF.